Listed below are T cell receptor beta chains from one sample, sequenced in a study of T-cell memory formation after mild COVID-19. TCRdb fed the 5' RACE reads into MiXCR, producing one record per CDR3 protein. The sample contains some 320,000 distinct CDR3 sequences, approximately 14% of which appear only once. Sample: PBMCs or a T cell subset sorted from them (not recorded which). These TCRs come from a man between 18 and 35 years old who had mild COVID-19 (a few samples of this study predate the infection). Cell type and time point are not known. CDR3s include the opening cysteine and the closing phenylalanine or tryptophan. Fields, in order: clone size, V gene, D gene, J gene, CDR3 DNA, CDR3 protein. D genes are given only for firm matches. Rows give clone size only sometimes, using once, few, many, or a class for an expanded clone.

few	TRBV20-1	TRBD2	TRBJ2-3	TGCAGTGCTGGACTAGCGGGAGGCACAGATACGCAGTATTTT	CSAGLAGGTDTQYF
-	TRBV4-1	-	TRBJ1-5	TGCGCCAGCAGCCAGATTACAGGGATTAGCAATCAGCCCCAGCATTTT	CASSQITGISNQPQHF
few	TRBV20-1	-	TRBJ2-4	TGCAGTGCTGCTGAGTGGGGGGACATTCAGTACTTC	CSAAEWGDIQYF
-	TRBV9	TRBD1	TRBJ1-1	TGTGCCAGCAGCAGTCACAGGGGGCTAACTGAAGCTTTCTTT	CASSSHRGLTEAFF
-	TRBV2	TRBD2	TRBJ2-3	TGTGCCAGCAGTTTAAACCTAGCGGGGGGCGCAGATACGCAGTATTTT	CASSLNLAGGADTQYF
-	TRBV12-3/TRBV12-4	-	TRBJ1-2	TGTGCCAGCAGTTTTCTCTCAGGGCTTTATGGCTACACCTTC	CASSFLSGLYGYTF
many	TRBV20-1	-	TRBJ2-3	TGCAGTGCTAGAGATCCACTGGCGGGGCGCACAGATACGCAGTATTTT	CSARDPLAGRTDTQYF
-	TRBV11-1	-	TRBJ2-3	TGTGCCAGCAGCCCAGGCAGGTCTCGAGATACGCAGTATTTT	CASSPGRSRDTQYF
few	TRBV4-2	TRBD2	TRBJ2-7	TGTGCCCCGGGGCGGGGCCCTAGGGCTAGCGGGGGAGGACGGTATTGCGAGCAGTACTTC	CAPGRGPRASGGGRYCEQYF
few	TRBV7-9	-	TRBJ2-5	TGTGCCAGCAGATCCACCGAGCAAGAGACCCAGTACTTC	CASRSTEQETQYF
few	TRBV4-1	-	TRBJ2-1	TGCGCCAGCAGCCAAGGGGTTGAGCAGTTCTTC	CASSQGVEQFF
many	TRBV11-2	-	TRBJ2-1	TGTGCCAGCAGCTTTGTGGGAGAGCAGTTCTTC	CASSFVGEQFF
-	TRBV7-3	TRBD1	TRBJ2-5	TGTGCCAGCAGCTTATCACAGGGGAAGACCCAGTACTTC	CASSLSQGKTQYF
few	TRBV4-3	TRBD2	TRBJ2-3	TGCGCCAGCAGCCAACCAGGACTAGCGGGGGAAGATACGCAGTATTTT	CASSQPGLAGEDTQYF
-	TRBV4-1	-	TRBJ2-5	TGCGCCAGCAGCCAAGACCAACCGGGACGGTCAGAGACCCAGTACTTC	CASSQDQPGRSETQYF
-	TRBV7-8	-	TRBJ1-2	TGTGCCAGCAGCGGACGGGACACCATGGGTTATGGCTACACCTTC	CASSGRDTMGYGYTF
many	TRBV12-3/TRBV12-4	-	TRBJ1-5	TGTGCCAGCAGTTTGGAGGGGACCCAGCCCCAGCATTTT	CASSLEGTQPQHF
-	TRBV7-6	-	TRBJ1-2	TGTGCCAGCAGCTCCGACCCGATCGATCTGCATGGCTACACCTTC	CASSSDPIDLHGYTF
-	TRBV4-1	-	TRBJ1-2	TGCGCCAGCAGCCAAGATCAGGGTTCCCCTGGCTACACCTTC	CASSQDQGSPGYTF
few	TRBV12-3/TRBV12-4	-	TRBJ1-1	TGTGCCAGCAGCGAACCAGGGGCTGAAGCTTTCTTT	CASSEPGAEAFF
-	TRBV9	TRBD2	TRBJ2-1	TGTGCCAGCAGCGGTGGGCTAGCGGCCGGAAGGGAGCAGTTCTTC	CASSGGLAAGREQFF
few	TRBV4-3	-	TRBJ2-7	TGCGCCAGCAGCCAATGGGGGTCCTACGAGCAGTACTTC	CASSQWGSYEQYF
few	TRBV10-3	-	TRBJ2-3	TGTGCCACCCGGGACAGCACAGATACGCAGTATTTT	CATRDSTDTQYF
many	TRBV29-1	-	TRBJ2-7	TGCAGCGTTAGGCCATTTGGGGGGTCCTACGAGCAGTACTTC	CSVRPFGGSYEQYF
-	TRBV14	-	TRBJ2-2	TGTGCCAGCAGCCCACCGCTGGGCAGGCCCGGGGAGCTGTTTTTT	CASSPPLGRPGELFF
-	TRBV6-2/TRBV6-3	-	TRBJ2-3	TGTGCCAGCAGGCGGACCTTTAACACAGATACGCAGTATTTT	CASRRTFNTDTQYF
-	TRBV5-1	TRBD1	TRBJ2-5	TGCGCCAGCAGCGCGGGGACAGGGTTAGAGACCCAGTACTTC	CASSAGTGLETQYF
-	TRBV4-3	TRBD2	TRBJ2-3	TGCGCCAGCAGCCAGATAGCGGGGACCCCCCCTGATACGCAGTATTTT	CASSQIAGTPPDTQYF
-	TRBV9	-	TRBJ2-3	TGTGCCAGCAGTCGAACTAGAGCAGCTGGAGATACGCAGTATTTT	CASSRTRAAGDTQYF
many	TRBV28	TRBD1	TRBJ1-4	TGTGCCAGCAGTTCCGGACAGGAAGGTGAAAAACTGTTTTTT	CASSSGQEGEKLFF
few	TRBV10-1	-	TRBJ2-1	TGCGCCAGCAGTGAGTCGGTTTTGAATGAGCAGTTCTTC	CASSESVLNEQFF
few	TRBV12-5	-	TRBJ2-7	TGTGCTAGTGGTTTGGGACGGACACCCCACGAGCAGTACTTC	CASGLGRTPHEQYF
-	TRBV7-9	TRBD1	TRBJ2-2	TGTGCCAGCAGCGGGACAGCCACCGGGGAGCTGTTTTTT	CASSGTATGELFF
-	TRBV7-2	TRBD1	TRBJ2-5	TGTGCCAGCAGCTTAGCTCCAGGGGGCGTCCAAGAGACCCAGTACTTC	CASSLAPGGVQETQYF
few	TRBV5-1	-	TRBJ1-4	TGCGCCAGCAGCGAGGACAGTAAACTGTTTTTT	CASSEDSKLFF
few	TRBV6-5	-	TRBJ2-1	TGTGCCAGCAGTAATTCCCATGAGCAGTTCTTC	CASSNSHEQFF
few	TRBV2	-	TRBJ2-3	TGTGCCAGCGGTGCCGGGCCCGGCACAGATACGCAGTATTTT	CASGAGPGTDTQYF
many	TRBV7-2	-	TRBJ2-1	TGTGCCAGCAGCTTAGTTGGCGGAAACGACAATGAGCAGTTCTTC	CASSLVGGNDNEQFF